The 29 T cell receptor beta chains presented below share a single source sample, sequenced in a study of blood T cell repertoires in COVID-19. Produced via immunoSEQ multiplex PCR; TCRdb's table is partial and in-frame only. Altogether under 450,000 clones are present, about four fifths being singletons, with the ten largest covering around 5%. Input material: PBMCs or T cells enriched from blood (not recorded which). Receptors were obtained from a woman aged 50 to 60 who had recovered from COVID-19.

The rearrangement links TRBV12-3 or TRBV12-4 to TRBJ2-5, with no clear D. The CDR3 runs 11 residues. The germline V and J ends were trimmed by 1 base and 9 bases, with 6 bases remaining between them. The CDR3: CASSLGVSQYF. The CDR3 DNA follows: TGTGCCAGCAGTTTAGGCGTGTCCCAGTACTTC.

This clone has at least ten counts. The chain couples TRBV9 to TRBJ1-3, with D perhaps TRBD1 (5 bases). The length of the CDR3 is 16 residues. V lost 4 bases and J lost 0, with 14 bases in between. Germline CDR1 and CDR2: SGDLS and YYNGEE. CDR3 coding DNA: TGTGCCAGCAGCAAACTGACAGAGCACTCTGGAAACACCATATATTTT. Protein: CASSKLTEHSGNTIYF.

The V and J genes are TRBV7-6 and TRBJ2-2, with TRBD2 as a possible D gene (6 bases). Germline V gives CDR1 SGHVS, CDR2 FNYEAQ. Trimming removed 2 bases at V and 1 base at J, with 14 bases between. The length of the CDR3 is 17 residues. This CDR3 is CASSLMVGRGNTGELFF. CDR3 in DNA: TGTGCCAGCAGCTTAATGGTCGGGCGGGGGAACACCGGGGAGCTGTTTTTT.

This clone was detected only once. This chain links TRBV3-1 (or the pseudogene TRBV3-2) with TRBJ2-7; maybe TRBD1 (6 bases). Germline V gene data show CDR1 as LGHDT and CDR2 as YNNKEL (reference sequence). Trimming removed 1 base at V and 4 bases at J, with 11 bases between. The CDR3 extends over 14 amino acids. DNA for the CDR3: TGTGCCAGCAGCCAAGCCGGACAGTTATACGAGCAGTACTTC. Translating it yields CASSQAGQLYEQYF.

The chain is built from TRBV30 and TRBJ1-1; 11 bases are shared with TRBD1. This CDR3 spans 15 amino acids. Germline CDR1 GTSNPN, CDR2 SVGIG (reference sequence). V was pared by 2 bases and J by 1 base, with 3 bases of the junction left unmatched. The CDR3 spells CAWSTGTGGNTEAFF. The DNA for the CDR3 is TGTGCCTGGAGTACCGGGACAGGGGGGAACACTGAAGCTTTCTTT.

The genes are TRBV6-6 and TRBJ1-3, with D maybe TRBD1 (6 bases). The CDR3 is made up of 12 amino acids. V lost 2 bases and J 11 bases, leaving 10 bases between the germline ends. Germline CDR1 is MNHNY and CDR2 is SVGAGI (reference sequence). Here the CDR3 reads CASSYESGAIYF. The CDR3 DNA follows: TGTGCCAGCAGTTACGAGTCAGGGGCCATATATTTT.

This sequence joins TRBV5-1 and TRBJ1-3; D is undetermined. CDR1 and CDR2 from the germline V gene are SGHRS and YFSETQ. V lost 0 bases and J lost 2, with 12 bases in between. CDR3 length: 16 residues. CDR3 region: CASSLAPGGAGNTIYF. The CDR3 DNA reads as TGCGCCAGCAGCTTGGCCCCCGGCGGGGCTGGAAACACCATATATTTT.

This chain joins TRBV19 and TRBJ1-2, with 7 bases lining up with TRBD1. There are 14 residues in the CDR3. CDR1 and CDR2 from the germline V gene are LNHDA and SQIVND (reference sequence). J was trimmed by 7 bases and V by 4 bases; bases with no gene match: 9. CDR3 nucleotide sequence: TGTGCCAGTAGTACAGCAGGGGGGAACGGTGGCTACACCTTC. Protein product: CASSTAGGNGGYTF. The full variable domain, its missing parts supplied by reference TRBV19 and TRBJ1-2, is DGGITQSPKYLFRKEGQNVTLSCEQNLNHDAMYWYRQDPGQGLRLIYYSQIVNDFQKGDIAEGYSVSREKKESFPLTVTSAQKNPTAFYLCASSTAGGNGGYTFGSGTRLTVV.

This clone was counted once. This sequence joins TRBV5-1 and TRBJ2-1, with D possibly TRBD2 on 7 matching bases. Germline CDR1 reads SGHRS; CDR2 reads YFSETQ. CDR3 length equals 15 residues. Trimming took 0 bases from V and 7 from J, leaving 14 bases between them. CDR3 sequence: CASSLAWGGLNEQFF. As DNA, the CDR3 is TGCGCCAGCAGCTTGGCGTGGGGGGGCTTAAATGAGCAGTTCTTC.

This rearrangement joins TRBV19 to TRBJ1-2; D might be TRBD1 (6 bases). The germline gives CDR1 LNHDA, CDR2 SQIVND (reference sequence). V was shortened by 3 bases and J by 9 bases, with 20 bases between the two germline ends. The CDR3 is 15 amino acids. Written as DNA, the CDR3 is TGTGCCAGTAGTATTCTAGACAGGTGGACCCCTCGCTACACCTTC. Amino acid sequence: CASSILDRWTPRYTF.

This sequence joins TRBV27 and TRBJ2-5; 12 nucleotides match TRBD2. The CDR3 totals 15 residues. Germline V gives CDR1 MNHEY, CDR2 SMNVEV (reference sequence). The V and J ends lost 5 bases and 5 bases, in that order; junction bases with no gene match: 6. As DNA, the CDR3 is TGTGCCAGCAGTCGACTAGCGGGAGAGGTGGAGACCCAGTACTTC. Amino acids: CASSRLAGEVETQYF.

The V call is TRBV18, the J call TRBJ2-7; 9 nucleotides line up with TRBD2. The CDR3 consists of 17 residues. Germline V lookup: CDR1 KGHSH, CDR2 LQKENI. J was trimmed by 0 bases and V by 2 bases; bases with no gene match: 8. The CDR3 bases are TGTGCCAGCTCACCAATAGCGGGGGCCCCGGGCTCCTACGAGCAGTACTTC. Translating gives CASSPIAGAPGSYEQYF.

CDR3 bases: TGTGCCAGCAGATTCGGACAGTACAATCAGCCCCAGCATTTT. Translation gives CASRFGQYNQPQHF. The chain joins TRBV6-5 to TRBJ1-5, with TRBD1 as a possible D gene (6 bases). In germline, CDR1 is MNHEY, CDR2 SVGAGI. There are 14 residues in the CDR3. V was shortened by 6 bases and J by 3 bases, with 12 bases between the two germline ends.

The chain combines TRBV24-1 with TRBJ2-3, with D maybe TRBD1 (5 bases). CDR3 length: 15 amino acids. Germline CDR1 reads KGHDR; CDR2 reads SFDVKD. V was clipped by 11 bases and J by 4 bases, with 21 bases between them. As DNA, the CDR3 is TGTGCCAGCCCACACCGGACACAAAGGGCAGATACGCAGTATTTT. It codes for CASPHRTQRADTQYF.

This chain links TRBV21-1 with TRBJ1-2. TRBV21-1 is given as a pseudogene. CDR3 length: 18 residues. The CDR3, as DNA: TGTGCCAGCAGCAAAGCGCTCCCTGGGGGGGCCTTGAACTATGGCTACACCTTC. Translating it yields CASSKALPGGALNYGYTF.

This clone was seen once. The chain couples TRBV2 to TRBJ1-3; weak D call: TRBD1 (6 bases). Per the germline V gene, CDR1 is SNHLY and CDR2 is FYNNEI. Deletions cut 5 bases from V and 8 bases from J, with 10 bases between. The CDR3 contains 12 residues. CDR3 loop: CASSIRGDTIYF. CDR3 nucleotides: TGTGCCAGCAGTATCAGGGGTGACACCATATATTTT.

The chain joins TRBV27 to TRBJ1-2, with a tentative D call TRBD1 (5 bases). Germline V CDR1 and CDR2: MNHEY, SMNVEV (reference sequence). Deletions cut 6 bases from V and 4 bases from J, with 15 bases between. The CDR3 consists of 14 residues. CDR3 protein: CASRLLTDIYGYTF. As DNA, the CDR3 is TGTGCCAGCAGACTACTGACAGACATCTATGGCTACACCTTC.

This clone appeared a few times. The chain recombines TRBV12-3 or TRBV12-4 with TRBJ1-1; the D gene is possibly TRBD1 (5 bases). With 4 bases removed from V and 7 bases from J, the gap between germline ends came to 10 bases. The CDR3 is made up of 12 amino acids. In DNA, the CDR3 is TGTGCCAGCAGTTCGACAGACCTTGAAGCTTTCTTT. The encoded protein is CASSSTDLEAFF.

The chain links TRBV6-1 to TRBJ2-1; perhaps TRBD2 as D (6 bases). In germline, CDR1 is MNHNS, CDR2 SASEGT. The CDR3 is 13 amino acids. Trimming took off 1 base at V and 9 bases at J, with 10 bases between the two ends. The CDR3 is CASSEGWEVEQFF. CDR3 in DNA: TGTGCCAGCAGTGAAGGATGGGAGGTTGAGCAGTTCTTC.

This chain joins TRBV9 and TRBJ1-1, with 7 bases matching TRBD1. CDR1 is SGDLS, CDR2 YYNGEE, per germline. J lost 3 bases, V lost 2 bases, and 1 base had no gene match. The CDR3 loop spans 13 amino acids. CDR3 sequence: CASSVGQDTEAFF. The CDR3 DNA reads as TGTGCCAGCAGCGTCGGACAGGACACTGAAGCTTTCTTT.

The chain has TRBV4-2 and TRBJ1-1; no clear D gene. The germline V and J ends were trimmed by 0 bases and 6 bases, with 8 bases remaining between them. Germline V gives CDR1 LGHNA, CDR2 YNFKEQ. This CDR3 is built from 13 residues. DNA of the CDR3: TGTGCCAGCAGCCAAGATTCCGGGGCTGAAGCTTTCTTT. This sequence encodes CASSQDSGAEAFF.

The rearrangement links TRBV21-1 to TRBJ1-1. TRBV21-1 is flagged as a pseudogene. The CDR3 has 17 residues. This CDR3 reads CASSKGEGGSWNTEAFF. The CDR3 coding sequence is TGTGCCAGCAGCAAGGGGGAGGGGGGAAGTTGGAACACTGAAGCTTTCTTT.

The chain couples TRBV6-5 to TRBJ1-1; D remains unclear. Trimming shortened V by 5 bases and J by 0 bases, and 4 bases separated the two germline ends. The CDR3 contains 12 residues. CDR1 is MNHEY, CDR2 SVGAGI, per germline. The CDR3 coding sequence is TGTGCCAGCAGTCATCTGAACACTGAAGCTTTCTTT. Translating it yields CASSHLNTEAFF.

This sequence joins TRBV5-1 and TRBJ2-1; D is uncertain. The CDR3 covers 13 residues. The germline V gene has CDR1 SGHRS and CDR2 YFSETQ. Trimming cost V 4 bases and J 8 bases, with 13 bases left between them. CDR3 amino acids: CASSPPGKHEQFF. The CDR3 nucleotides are TGCGCCAGCAGCCCCCCGGGTAAGCATGAGCAGTTCTTC.

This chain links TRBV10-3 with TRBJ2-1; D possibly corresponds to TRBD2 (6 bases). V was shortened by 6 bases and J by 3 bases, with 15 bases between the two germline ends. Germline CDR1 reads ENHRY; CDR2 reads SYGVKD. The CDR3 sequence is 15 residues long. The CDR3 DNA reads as TGTGCCATCAGGGGGGACTCGGAGGGCTACAATGAGCAGTTCTTC. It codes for CAIRGDSEGYNEQFF.

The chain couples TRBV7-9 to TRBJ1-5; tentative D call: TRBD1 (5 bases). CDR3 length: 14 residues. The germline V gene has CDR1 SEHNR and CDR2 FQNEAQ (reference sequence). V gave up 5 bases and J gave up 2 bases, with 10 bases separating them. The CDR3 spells CASSLTGRNQPQHF. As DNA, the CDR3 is TGTGCCAGCAGCCTAACAGGCCGCAATCAGCCCCAGCATTTT.

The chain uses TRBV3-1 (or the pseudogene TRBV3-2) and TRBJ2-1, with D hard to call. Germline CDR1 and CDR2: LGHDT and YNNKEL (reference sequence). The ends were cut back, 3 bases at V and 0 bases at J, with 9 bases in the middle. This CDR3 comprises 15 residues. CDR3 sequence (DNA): TGTGCCAGCAGCCAGGGCCGCAGCTCCTACAATGAGCAGTTCTTC. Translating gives CASSQGRSSYNEQFF.

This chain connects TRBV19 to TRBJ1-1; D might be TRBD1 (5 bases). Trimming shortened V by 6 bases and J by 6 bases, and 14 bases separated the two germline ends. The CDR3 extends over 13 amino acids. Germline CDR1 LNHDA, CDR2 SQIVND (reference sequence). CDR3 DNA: TGTGCCAGTAGCCGTTCAGGGTTGTCTGAAGCTTTCTTT. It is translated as CASSRSGLSEAFF.

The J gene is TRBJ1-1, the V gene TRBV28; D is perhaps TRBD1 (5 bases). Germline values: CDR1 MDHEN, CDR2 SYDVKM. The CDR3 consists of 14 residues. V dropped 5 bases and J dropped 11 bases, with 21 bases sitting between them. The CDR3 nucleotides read TGTGCCAGCAGTCCCCTTCGGGCAGGGAGGTTGGCTTTCTTT. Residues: CASSPLRAGRLAFF.